The clone carrying this T cell receptor (beta chain) was seen once. Its target is not known. The PCR contained 60 Vbeta and 13 Jbeta primers. The protocol was immunoSEQ multiplex PCR, while the TCRdb copy is restricted to in-frame clones and leaves out a portion. The table lists 85,000 to 95,000 clones, around 68% of them singletons. This sample is drawn from a study of cytomegalovirus exposure and HLA in healthy donors. Study as a whole: Earlier work reported about 110 million unique TCR beta sequences from 150 million to 200 million T cells.

Points from the study as a whole: Reported findings show TCR beta sequences accurately forecast HLA-A and HLA-B alleles in most subjects. Reports indicated that the classifier achieved high specificity and sensitivity in diagnosing cytomegalovirus status.

The TCR originated in a man aged 30 to 39 in good health and CMV-seropositive. The material sequenced was PBMCs.

CDR3 DNA sequence: TGCGCCAGCAGCCAAGACAGGTTAATCTATGGCTACACCTTC. It yields the protein CASSQDRLIYGYTF. This rearrangement joins TRBV4-1 to TRBJ1-2; unclear D gene. The V gene's germline CDR1 is MGHRA and CDR2 YSYEKL. CDR3 length: 14 amino acids. V dropped 0 bases and J dropped 4 bases, with 9 bases sitting between them.